Shown below are 7 T cell receptor beta chains from a single sample sequenced in a study of T cells in Graves' hyperthyroidism and ophthalmopathy. TCR beta CDR3 sequences were amplified from RNA transcripts. The TCR CDR3 first-round RT-PCR relied on the HTBI primer set. TCRdb redid the calling of the multiplex PCR reads with MiXCR, one entry per CDR3 protein. The profile shows around 450,000 distinct CDR3 sequences, roughly 14% of them singletons. The sample taken for sequencing was blood. Every receptor here comes from a woman in her late teens or twenties with Graves' hyperthyroidism.

This clonotype came up many times. This rearrangement joins TRBV18 to TRBJ2-5, with 7 bases that match TRBD2. The CDR3 is 14 residues long. Germline V lookup: CDR1 KGHSH, CDR2 LQKENI. V lost 1 base, J lost 6 bases, and 5 bases stayed unmatched. The CDR3 DNA reads TGTGCCAGCTCACCACGGGAGGGTACAAAGACCCAGTACTTC. Translating it yields CASSPREGTKTQYF.

This clonotype was observed many times. This rearrangement joins TRBV6-1 to TRBJ2-1; D ambiguous. Trimming shortened V by 5 bases and J by 6 bases, and 8 bases separated the two germline ends. This CDR3 has 12 amino acids. Germline CDR1 reads MNHNS; CDR2 reads SASEGT. CDR3 sequence: CASSYVGNEQFF. In DNA form, the CDR3 reads TGTGCCAGCAGTTATGTAGGCAATGAGCAGTTCTTC.

This clonotype appeared many times. In DNA, the CDR3 is TGTGCCAGCAGCCAAGATACAAAGGGGATGGGCTACACCTTC. It specifies CASSQDTKGMGYTF. This chain uses TRBV3-1 with TRBJ1-2, with a weak D call TRBD1 (5 bases). The CDR3 consists of 14 residues. Germline CDR1 is LGHDT and CDR2 is YNNKEL (reference sequence). The V gene lost 0 bases and the J gene lost 8 bases, with 13 bases spanning the gap.

The chain links TRBV6-5 to TRBJ1-1; unclear D gene. Germline-derived CDR1 and CDR2 are MNHEY and SVGAGI. This CDR3 comprises 16 residues. V lost 3 bases to trimming and J lost 3 bases, with 17 bases between them. The CDR3 DNA follows: TGTGCCAGCAGTTATGTTGGGCAGACTATCGACACTGAAGCTTTCTTT. The encoded protein is CASSYVGQTIDTEAFF.

The table lists this clonotype with many counts. V and J are TRBV24-1 and TRBJ2-1; maybe TRBD1 (7 bases). The V end was cut by 5 bases, the J end by 5 bases, with 12 bases between. The CDR3 extends over 14 amino acids. CDR1 is KGHDR and CDR2 is SFDVKD in the germline V gene. The CDR3 DNA sequence: TGTGCCACCAGTGGGAGGGGACAGCACAATGAGCAGTTCTTC. This sequence encodes CATSGRGQHNEQFF.

The chain combines TRBV6-1 with TRBJ2-3; 12 nucleotides agree with TRBD2. Unmatched junction bases numbered 7, after V lost 3 bases and J lost 3 bases. The CDR3 consists of 17 residues. The germline V gene encodes CDR1 MNHNS and CDR2 SASEGT. For the CDR3, the DNA is TGTGCCAGCAGTGAGGCTAGCGGGGGGGGCGGAACAGATACGCAGTATTTT. Protein sequence: CASSEASGGGGTDTQYF.

V is TRBV7-4 and J is TRBJ2-3; TRBD2 might be the D (7 bases). V was shortened by 6 bases and J by 2 bases, with 12 bases between the two germline ends. The CDR3 runs to 14 residues. Germline CDR1 is SGHVT and CDR2 is SQSDAQ. CDR3 sequence: CASRGGANTDTQYF. The CDR3 DNA reads as TGTGCCAGCAGGGGGGGGGCAAACACAGATACGCAGTATTTT.